These T cell receptor beta chains were read from a single sample in a study of T cell repertoires in cytomegalovirus infection. TCRdb re-called the reads with MiXCR, one entry per CDR3 protein. The sample gives about 180,000 distinct CDR3 sequences, approximately 18% of which show up once; roughly 24% is in the top ten. Sequencing input: CD8+ T cells from PBMCs. Receptors originate from a human donor in good health (CMV status not recorded). Some clones in this sample may be carry-over from other donors' samples. Each CDR3 is given with its conserved first and last residue. Each record gives: D gene, CDR3 length, V gene, clone size, J gene, CDR3 DNA, CDR3 protein. D genes are given only for firm matches. Size is stated for part of the rows, as once, few or many counts, or as a class when the clone is expanded.

D gene: .; CDR3 length: 11; V gene: TRBV7-2; clone size: many; J gene: TRBJ1-4; CDR3 DNA: TGTGCCAGCAGCTTTGATGAAAAACTGTTTTTT; CDR3 protein: CASSFDEKLFF
D gene: .; CDR3 length: 13; V gene: TRBV27; clone size: .; J gene: TRBJ1-2; CDR3 DNA: TGTGCCAGCAGTGATCAGCCTAACTATGGCTACACCTTC; CDR3 protein: CASSDQPNYGYTF
D gene: TRBD1; CDR3 length: 15; V gene: TRBV7-9; clone size: .; J gene: TRBJ1-1; CDR3 DNA: TGTGCCAGCAGTTCGGGGGACAGGACGAACACTGAAGCTTTCTTT; CDR3 protein: CASSSGDRTNTEAFF
D gene: .; CDR3 length: 11; V gene: TRBV7-8; clone size: .; J gene: TRBJ2-1; CDR3 DNA: TGTGCCAGCAGCTTAGTTGGCGAGCAGTTCTTC; CDR3 protein: CASSLVGEQFF
D gene: .; CDR3 length: 19; V gene: TRBV7-2; clone size: many; J gene: TRBJ1-3; CDR3 DNA: TGTGCCAGCAGCTCCCCACTACCCACAGGCCCTGTATCTGGAAACACCATATATTTT; CDR3 protein: CASSSPLPTGPVSGNTIYF
D gene: .; CDR3 length: 13; V gene: TRBV6-5; clone size: few; J gene: TRBJ1-1; CDR3 DNA: TGTGCCAGCAGTTACTCTGAGGATAAGGGAGCTTTCTTT; CDR3 protein: CASSYSEDKGAFF
D gene: .; CDR3 length: 15; V gene: TRBV7-6; clone size: .; J gene: TRBJ1-1; CDR3 DNA: TGTGCCAGCAGCTACACGGTAGGGCTGAACACTGAAGCTTTCTTT; CDR3 protein: CASSYTVGLNTEAFF
D gene: .; CDR3 length: 17; V gene: TRBV4-1; clone size: few; J gene: TRBJ2-1; CDR3 DNA: TGCGCCAGCAGCCAAGGAGAGCTAGCTTGGAGCGGGAATGAGCAGTTCTTC; CDR3 protein: CASSQGELAWSGNEQFF
D gene: .; CDR3 length: 12; V gene: TRBV11-1; clone size: few; J gene: TRBJ1-1; CDR3 DNA: TGTGCCAGCAAAGCGGGGAACACTGAAGCTTTCTTT; CDR3 protein: CASKAGNTEAFF
D gene: .; CDR3 length: 17; V gene: TRBV7-2; clone size: .; J gene: TRBJ1-4; CDR3 DNA: TGTGCCAGCAGCTTGGTTATCTTTGGGGAAGGAAATGAAAAACTGTTTTTT; CDR3 protein: CASSLVIFGEGNEKLFF
D gene: .; CDR3 length: 12; V gene: TRBV7-8; clone size: .; J gene: TRBJ2-7; CDR3 DNA: TGTGCCAGCATCAAACAGGGTAACGAGCAGTACTTC; CDR3 protein: CASIKQGNEQYF
D gene: .; CDR3 length: 13; V gene: TRBV23-1; clone size: .; J gene: TRBJ2-7; CDR3 DNA: TGCGCCAGCAGTCAATCGGGGGCGAACGAGCAGTACTTC; CDR3 protein: CASSQSGANEQYF
D gene: .; CDR3 length: 15; V gene: TRBV2; clone size: .; J gene: TRBJ1-5; CDR3 DNA: TGTGCCAGCAGTGTTGGGGTCGGGACAAATCAGCCCCAGCATTTT; CDR3 protein: CASSVGVGTNQPQHF
D gene: TRBD1; CDR3 length: 12; V gene: TRBV28; clone size: few; J gene: TRBJ1-6; CDR3 DNA: TGTGCCAGCAGTTTGGCTTGGGACAGCCTCCACTTT; CDR3 protein: CASSLAWDSLHF
D gene: TRBD2; CDR3 length: 18; V gene: TRBV29-1; clone size: few; J gene: TRBJ2-1; CDR3 DNA: TGCAGCGTTGAAGATCGGGGTAGCGGGGGCCTCTCCTACAATGAGCAGTTCTTC; CDR3 protein: CSVEDRGSGGLSYNEQFF
D gene: .; CDR3 length: 15; V gene: TRBV7-2; clone size: .; J gene: TRBJ2-1; CDR3 DNA: TGTGCCAGCAGCTTGGACCCCTCCCACTACAATGAGCAGTTCTTC; CDR3 protein: CASSLDPSHYNEQFF
D gene: TRBD2; CDR3 length: 13; V gene: TRBV20-1; clone size: many; J gene: TRBJ2-7; CDR3 DNA: TGCAGTGCTAGAGATCCCAGCGGGGTTGAGCAGTACTTC; CDR3 protein: CSARDPSGVEQYF
D gene: .; CDR3 length: 14; V gene: TRBV7-6; clone size: few; J gene: TRBJ1-1; CDR3 DNA: TGTGCCAGCAGCATTAACAGGGAGAACACTGAAGCTTTCTTT; CDR3 protein: CASSINRENTEAFF
D gene: TRBD1; CDR3 length: 12; V gene: TRBV20-1; clone size: .; J gene: TRBJ2-1; CDR3 DNA: TGCAGTGCTTCGAAGGGGGCCGATGAGCAGTTCTTC; CDR3 protein: CSASKGADEQFF
D gene: .; CDR3 length: 19; V gene: TRBV4-2; clone size: .; J gene: TRBJ1-3; CDR3 DNA: TGTGCCAGCAGCCAAGATAGTGGAAGAAGGAGCGACTCTGGAAACACCATATATTTT; CDR3 protein: CASSQDSGRRSDSGNTIYF
D gene: TRBD1; CDR3 length: 15; V gene: TRBV7-9; clone size: .; J gene: TRBJ2-7; CDR3 DNA: TGTGCCAGCAGCTCCCAAGGGACAGGACCTTACGAGCAGTACTTC; CDR3 protein: CASSSQGTGPYEQYF
D gene: .; CDR3 length: 16; V gene: TRBV4-1; clone size: few; J gene: TRBJ1-5; CDR3 DNA: TGCGCCAGCAGCCCACACCTTAGGGCAGGCAATCAGCCCCAGCATTTT; CDR3 protein: CASSPHLRAGNQPQHF
D gene: TRBD1; CDR3 length: 16; V gene: TRBV7-2; clone size: .; J gene: TRBJ1-2; CDR3 DNA: TGTGCCAGCAGCCCCCGCCGGGACAGGGGGGACTATGGCTACACCTTC; CDR3 protein: CASSPRRDRGDYGYTF
D gene: TRBD1; CDR3 length: 15; V gene: TRBV7-2; clone size: many; J gene: TRBJ2-3; CDR3 DNA: TGTGCCAGCAGCTCGACGACAGGGAGCACAGATACGCAGTATTTT; CDR3 protein: CASSSTTGSTDTQYF
D gene: TRBD1; CDR3 length: 14; V gene: TRBV20-1; clone size: .; J gene: TRBJ1-1; CDR3 DNA: TGCAGTGCAGGTCTACAGGGGGCGACGACTGAAGCTTTCTTT; CDR3 protein: CSAGLQGATTEAFF
D gene: TRBD1; CDR3 length: 15; V gene: TRBV6-6; clone size: few; J gene: TRBJ1-1; CDR3 DNA: TGTGCCAGCAGTTACTCGGCAGGGGGTCGGACTGAAGCTTTCTTT; CDR3 protein: CASSYSAGGRTEAFF
D gene: .; CDR3 length: 14; V gene: TRBV27; clone size: .; J gene: TRBJ1-5; CDR3 DNA: TGTGCCAGCAGTCTGGGGCCGATCAATCAGCCCCAGCATTTT; CDR3 protein: CASSLGPINQPQHF
D gene: .; CDR3 length: 12; V gene: TRBV6-1; clone size: .; J gene: TRBJ1-2; CDR3 DNA: TGTGCCAGCAGTCCCACGCCCAGAGGCTACACCTTC; CDR3 protein: CASSPTPRGYTF
D gene: .; CDR3 length: 13; V gene: TRBV2; clone size: few; J gene: TRBJ2-5; CDR3 DNA: TGTGCCAGCCCTACAGGGATGCAAGAGACCCAGTACTTC; CDR3 protein: CASPTGMQETQYF
D gene: TRBD1; CDR3 length: 16; V gene: TRBV20-1; clone size: .; J gene: TRBJ1-2; CDR3 DNA: TGCAGTGCTAGAGATTTAATACAGGGGATTAACTATGGCTACACCTTC; CDR3 protein: CSARDLIQGINYGYTF
D gene: TRBD1; CDR3 length: 18; V gene: TRBV4-1; clone size: few; J gene: TRBJ1-5; CDR3 DNA: TGCGCCAGCAGCCAAGGCCCGGACAGGGCTTTAGGTAATCAGCCCCAGCATTTT; CDR3 protein: CASSQGPDRALGNQPQHF
D gene: .; CDR3 length: 12; V gene: TRBV9; clone size: .; J gene: TRBJ2-7; CDR3 DNA: TGTGCCAGCAGCCCCCGGGAGTACGAGCAGTACTTC; CDR3 protein: CASSPREYEQYF
D gene: .; CDR3 length: 15; V gene: TRBV7-9; clone size: few; J gene: TRBJ1-1; CDR3 DNA: TGTGCCAGCAGCTCACGGACAGACCCGGGCACTGAAGCTTTCTTT; CDR3 protein: CASSSRTDPGTEAFF
D gene: .; CDR3 length: 13; V gene: TRBV29-1; clone size: .; J gene: TRBJ1-1; CDR3 DNA: TGCAGCGTTGACGCACGGGAGGGGGCTGAAGCTTTCTTT; CDR3 protein: CSVDAREGAEAFF
D gene: TRBD1; CDR3 length: 12; V gene: TRBV7-2; clone size: .; J gene: TRBJ1-1; CDR3 DNA: TGTGCTACCATAGCAGGGGGGACTGAAGCTTTCTTT; CDR3 protein: CATIAGGTEAFF
D gene: TRBD2; CDR3 length: 15; V gene: TRBV4-1; clone size: few; J gene: TRBJ2-5; CDR3 DNA: TGCGCCAGCAGCCATGGGACTAGCGGGGACGAGACCCAGTACTTC; CDR3 protein: CASSHGTSGDETQYF
D gene: .; CDR3 length: 16; V gene: TRBV6-8; clone size: few; J gene: TRBJ2-6; CDR3 DNA: TGTGCCAGCAGTTCCCCAGGACGGTCTGGGGCCAACGTCCTGACTTTC; CDR3 protein: CASSSPGRSGANVLTF
D gene: .; CDR3 length: 13; V gene: TRBV4-1; clone size: .; J gene: TRBJ2-7; CDR3 DNA: TGCGCCAGCAGCCACGTTAACTCCTACGAGCAGTACTTC; CDR3 protein: CASSHVNSYEQYF
D gene: TRBD2; CDR3 length: 16; V gene: TRBV7-9; clone size: few; J gene: TRBJ2-7; CDR3 DNA: TGTGCCAGCAGCTTAACCGGACTAGCGGGGAACTACGAGCAGTACTTC; CDR3 protein: CASSLTGLAGNYEQYF
D gene: TRBD1; CDR3 length: 16; V gene: TRBV24-1; clone size: many; J gene: TRBJ2-3; CDR3 DNA: TGTGCCACCAGTGATTCGGGACAGGCGTTTGCAGATACGCAGTATTTT; CDR3 protein: CATSDSGQAFADTQYF
D gene: TRBD1; CDR3 length: 15; V gene: TRBV6-5; clone size: .; J gene: TRBJ2-3; CDR3 DNA: TGTGCCAGCAGTGGAATAAGACAGGGTTCAGATACGCAGTATTTT; CDR3 protein: CASSGIRQGSDTQYF
D gene: .; CDR3 length: 14; V gene: TRBV12-3/TRBV12-4; clone size: .; J gene: TRBJ2-2; CDR3 DNA: TGTGCCAGCAATCCCGGACGGAACACCGGGGAGCTGTTTTTT; CDR3 protein: CASNPGRNTGELFF
D gene: .; CDR3 length: 16; V gene: TRBV7-2; clone size: many; J gene: TRBJ1-2; CDR3 DNA: TGTGCCAGCAGCCCCTCCTGGGCTGCGGATTACTATGGCTACACCTTC; CDR3 protein: CASSPSWAADYYGYTF
D gene: .; CDR3 length: 14; V gene: TRBV7-9; clone size: once; J gene: TRBJ2-7; CDR3 DNA: TGTGCCAGCAGCTTAGACTGGGGGCTCAACGAGCAGTACTTC; CDR3 protein: CASSLDWGLNEQYF
D gene: .; CDR3 length: 14; V gene: TRBV12-3/TRBV12-4; clone size: few; J gene: TRBJ2-3; CDR3 DNA: TGTGCCAGCAGTCGGGTCGCAGGCACAGATACGCAGTATTTT; CDR3 protein: CASSRVAGTDTQYF
D gene: .; CDR3 length: 14; V gene: TRBV6-2/TRBV6-3; clone size: few; J gene: TRBJ1-1; CDR3 DNA: TGTGCCAGCAACCCGAGGGGTTACTGGGTTGAAGCTTTCTTT; CDR3 protein: CASNPRGYWVEAFF
D gene: TRBD2; CDR3 length: 13; V gene: TRBV2; clone size: .; J gene: TRBJ2-7; CDR3 DNA: TGTGCCAGCAGTGATTGGGGGGGATACGAGCAGTACTTC; CDR3 protein: CASSDWGGYEQYF
D gene: TRBD2; CDR3 length: 14; V gene: TRBV7-2; clone size: many; J gene: TRBJ2-7; CDR3 DNA: TGTGCCAGCAGCTTAAGCGGGGGGGCCTACGAGCAGTACTTC; CDR3 protein: CASSLSGGAYEQYF
D gene: TRBD1; CDR3 length: 14; V gene: TRBV20-1; clone size: few; J gene: TRBJ2-1; CDR3 DNA: TGCAGTGCTAACGGACAGGGGCCCCTGGATGAGCAGTTCTTC; CDR3 protein: CSANGQGPLDEQFF
D gene: .; CDR3 length: 13; V gene: TRBV4-2; clone size: .; J gene: TRBJ1-1; CDR3 DNA: TGTGCCAGCAGCCCGTCGGAAATCACTGAAGCTTTCTTT; CDR3 protein: CASSPSEITEAFF
D gene: TRBD2; CDR3 length: 14; V gene: TRBV28; clone size: few; J gene: TRBJ2-1; CDR3 DNA: TGTGCCAGCAGTTTTCCTAGCGGGGACAATGAGCAGTTCTTC; CDR3 protein: CASSFPSGDNEQFF
D gene: .; CDR3 length: 14; V gene: TRBV7-9; clone size: few; J gene: TRBJ2-1; CDR3 DNA: TGTGCCAGCAGCTCGGAACAGTATCGGGTAGAGCAGTTCTTC; CDR3 protein: CASSSEQYRVEQFF
D gene: .; CDR3 length: 13; V gene: TRBV6-1; clone size: few; J gene: TRBJ1-3; CDR3 DNA: TGTGCCAGCAGTGAAGAAATCGGAAACACCATATATTTT; CDR3 protein: CASSEEIGNTIYF